Each of the 17 T cell receptor beta chains below was sequenced from the same sample in a study of Graves' ophthalmopathy and Graves' hyperthyroidism. The sequenced template was RNA, covering the TCR beta CDR3 region. The first-round RT-PCR employed HTBI primers together with the Qiagen OneStep RT-PCR kit. A multiplex PCR was then performed as the second round. TCRdb reprocessed the multiplex PCR reads with MiXCR, giving one entry per CDR3 protein. The table shows 400,000 or so distinct CDR3 sequences, with about 16% occurring only once. Material for sequencing was peripheral blood. The source is a woman younger than 30 with stable Graves' hyperthyroidism.

Only a few counts were recorded for this clonotype. This rearrangement joins TRBV11-1 to TRBJ2-1; a weak D match, TRBD1 (6 bases). Germline V gene lookup returns CDR1 SGHAT and CDR2 FQDESV (reference sequence). The CDR3 contains 14 residues. V was clipped by 3 bases and J by 9 bases, with 15 bases between them. The CDR3 nucleotides are TGTGCCAGCAGCTTGGGCAGCCAAGGGGGTGAGCAGTTCTTC. As protein: CASSLGSQGGEQFF.

As concerns this clonotype: A single base separates this from a much larger clone, so it may be a read error. The rearrangement uses TRBV19 and TRBJ1-2; D is undetermined. This CDR3 has 13 residues. Germline CDR1 and CDR2: LNHDA and SQIVND (reference sequence). The CDR3: CASSTVNNYDYTF. The CDR3 DNA reads TGTGCCAGTAGTACCGTGAACAATTATGACTACACCTTC.

The table lists this clonotype with a few counts. This chain links TRBV5-1 with TRBJ2-7; either TRBD1 or TRBD2 may supply D (5 bases each). Trimming shortened V by 0 bases and J by 3 bases, and 10 bases separated the two germline ends. CDR3 length: 14 residues. CDR1 is SGHRS and CDR2 is YFSETQ in the germline V gene. CDR3 sequence: CASSLVQDFYEQYF. The CDR3 nucleotides read TGCGCCAGCAGCTTGGTACAGGACTTCTACGAGCAGTACTTC.

This clonotype was observed many times. The chain links TRBV10-3 to TRBJ1-2; maybe TRBD1 (5 bases). V lost 8 bases, J lost 4 bases, and 23 bases lay in between. The CDR3 is 16 amino acids. The germline CDR1 and CDR2 sequences are ENHRY and SYGVKD. CDR3 region: CAIRSRGQGQGYGYTF. CDR3 in DNA: TGTGCCATCCGATCCCGCGGCCAGGGCCAAGGCTATGGCTACACCTTC.

This clonotype appeared many times. The chain has TRBV11-3 and TRBJ2-5, with 9 bases lining up with TRBD2. The CDR3 contains 16 residues. The germline CDR1 and CDR2 sequences are SGHNT and YENEEA. With 4 bases clipped from V and 5 bases from J, the junction kept 11 bases outside the gene matches. The CDR3 spells CASSSRGRSGGETQYF. The CDR3 DNA follows: TGTGCCAGCAGCTCCAGGGGTCGGAGCGGGGGGGAGACCCAGTACTTC. Full variable domain (remainder filled in from reference TRBV11-3 and TRBJ2-5): EAGVVQSPRYKIIEKKQPVAFWCNPISGHNTLYWYLQNLGQGPELLIRYENEEAVDDSQLPKDRFSAERLKGVDSTLKIQPAELGDSAVYLCASSSRGRSGGETQYFGPGTRLLVL.

This clonotype has a count of ten or more. A much bigger clone sits one base away, suggesting this may be a read error. The chain couples TRBV12-3 or TRBV12-4 to TRBJ2-7, with D perhaps TRBD1 or TRBD2 (5 bases each). V was cut by 5 bases and J by 5 bases, with 22 bases left in between. The CDR3 is 16 amino acids. The CDR3 here is CASSRSRVLEVDEQYF. CDR3 coding DNA: TGTGCCAGCAGTCGCTCCAGGGTGTTGGAGGTTGACGAGCAGTACTTC.

This clonotype was picked up many times. The CDR3 sequence is CASKGPRDGGVAKNIQYF. As DNA, the CDR3 is TGTGCCAGCAAGGGTCCCCGGGATGGAGGAGTTGCCAAAAACATTCAGTACTTC. The chain links TRBV2 to TRBJ2-4; D may be TRBD2 (5 bases). Trimming took 7 bases from V and 1 from J, leaving 23 bases between them. Looked up from germline, CDR1 is SNHLY and CDR2 is FYNNEI. The CDR3 is 18 residues long.

This clonotype was counted ten times or more. The rearrangement uses TRBV6-2 or TRBV6-3 and TRBJ2-7; TRBD1 aligns across 8 bases. Trimming took 7 bases from V and 4 from J; bases not matched to a gene: 12. CDR3 length equals 15 residues. Looked up from germline, CDR1 is MNHEY and CDR2 is SVGEGT. This chain's CDR3 is CASTSGQDRGYEQYF. The CDR3 nucleotides read TGTGCCAGCACATCGGGACAGGATCGCGGGTACGAGCAGTACTTC.

The sample holds a few counts of this clonotype. The chain carries TRBV10-2 and TRBJ1-1, with TRBD1 matching 9 bases. The CDR3 sequence is 14 residues long. The junction had 6 bases not matched to a gene; V was cut back by 6 bases and J by 4 bases. Germline-derived CDR1 and CDR2 are WSHSY and SAAADI. In DNA, the CDR3 is TGCGCCAGCAGCATGACAGGGGGGAGCACTGAAGCTTTCTTT. This translates into CASSMTGGSTEAFF.

V and J are TRBV6-1 and TRBJ2-7; a weak D match, TRBD1 (6 bases). CDR3 length equals 13 residues. V was clipped by 8 bases and J by 0 bases, with 11 bases between them. From germline, CDR1 is MNHNS and CDR2 SASEGT. The CDR3 loop is CASARGGSYEQYF. CDR3 nucleotide sequence: TGTGCCAGCGCACGAGGGGGCTCCTACGAGCAGTACTTC.

This clonotype has a count of ten or more. This chain uses TRBV20-1 with TRBJ1-2; 8 bases are shared with TRBD1. The CDR3 contains 12 residues. Per germline, CDR1 DFQATT and CDR2 SNEGSKA (reference sequence). V gave up 5 bases and J gave up 9 bases; unmatched junction bases: 8. The DNA for the CDR3 is TGCAGTGCTTCGGACAGGGCAAATAGCTACACCTTC. Translating it yields CSASDRANSYTF.

The CDR3 loop is CASSSRRTGAKETQYF. In DNA, the CDR3 is TGTGCCAGCAGCTCGCGCAGGACAGGGGCAAAAGAGACCCAGTACTTC. This rearrangement joins TRBV7-8 to TRBJ2-5; 9 bases are shared with TRBD1. Germline CDR1 SGHVS, CDR2 FQNEAQ. V gave up 4 bases and J gave up 3 bases; unmatched junction bases: 9. The CDR3 has 16 residues.

This clonotype has at least ten counts. J is TRBJ1-2 and V is TRBV18; D is unresolved. Trimming took off 7 bases at V and 4 bases at J, with 13 bases between the two ends. The CDR3 has 13 amino acids. CDR1 KGHSH and CDR2 LQKENI come from the germline V gene. The CDR3 sequence: CASYGISFYGYTF. The CDR3 nucleotides read TGTGCCAGCTACGGAATTAGCTTCTATGGCTACACCTTC.

This clonotype was counted many times. V usage is TRBV6-2 or TRBV6-3 and J usage is TRBJ2-7, with 8 bases fitting TRBD2. V trimming: 8 bases; J trimming: 3 bases; junction bases outside the gene matches: 6. The V gene's germline CDR1 is MNHEY and CDR2 SVGEGT. This CDR3 contains 13 residues. Written as DNA, the CDR3 is TGTGCCAGCTGCCTGGCGGGGGGCTACGAGCAGTACTTC. The encoded protein is CASCLAGGYEQYF.

The J gene is TRBJ2-2, the V gene TRBV11-1; TRBD2 matches at 12 bases. The CDR3 spans 15 residues. Looked up from germline, CDR1 is SGHAT and CDR2 is FQDESV (reference sequence). Trimming at V came to 6 bases and at J to 3 bases, leaving 2 bases not matched to a gene. CDR3 residues: CASRRLAGDTGELFF. The DNA of the CDR3 is TGTGCCAGCAGGCGACTAGCGGGGGACACCGGGGAGCTGTTTTTT.

This clonotype appeared a few times. V usage is TRBV11-2 and J usage is TRBJ2-2, with D perhaps assigned TRBD1 or TRBD2 (5 bases each). Deletions cut 1 base from V and 7 bases from J, with 13 bases between. The germline gives CDR1 SGHAT, CDR2 FQNNGV. The CDR3 contains 15 residues. CDR3 residues: CASSLVLGAGGELFF. In DNA form, the CDR3 reads TGTGCCAGCAGCTTAGTTCTCGGGGCAGGCGGGGAGCTGTTTTTT. Filled out from reference TRBV11-2 and TRBJ2-2, the complete variable domain reads EAGVAQSPRYKIIEKRQSVAFWCNPISGHATLYWYQQILGQGPKLLIQFQNNGVVDDSQLPKDRFSAERLKGVDSTLKIQPAKLEDSAVYLCASSLVLGAGGELFFGEGSRLTVL.

This clonotype was found many times. The V call is TRBV12-5, the J call TRBJ2-5; D may be TRBD1 (5 bases). V was shortened by 1 base and J by 4 bases, with 16 bases between the two germline ends. The CDR3 totals 16 residues. Germline V gives CDR1 LGHNT, CDR2 FRNRAP. CDR3 nucleotides: TGTGCTAGTGGTTTGGATAGGATGGCAGGGCGAGAGACCCAGTACTTC. This codes for CASGLDRMAGRETQYF.